This passage covers 15 T cell receptor beta chains from one sample sequenced in a study of blood T cell repertoires in COVID-19. Some clones are missing from TCRdb's copy, which holds only in-frame ones; the method was immunoSEQ multiplex PCR. Among 130,000 to 150,000 clones listed, approximately 80% were seen once. Specimen: peripheral blood. Every receptor here comes from a woman in her sixties with acute or convalescent COVID-19.

CDR3 sequence: CASSWLGDSHDTEAFF. The DNA for the CDR3 is TGCGCCAGCAGCTGGTTGGGGGACAGTCACGACACTGAAGCTTTCTTT. The rearrangement uses TRBV5-1 and TRBJ1-1; TRBD1 aligns across 7 bases. Trimming at V came to 3 bases and at J to 3 bases, leaving 11 bases not matched to a gene. The CDR3 runs 16 residues. Germline-derived CDR1 and CDR2 are SGHRS and YFSETQ.

V gene TRBV3-1 (or the pseudogene TRBV3-2) combines with J gene TRBJ2-2; a weak D match, TRBD1 (5 bases). Looked up from germline, CDR1 is LGHDT and CDR2 is YNNKEL (reference sequence). The CDR3 covers 14 residues. V dropped 7 bases and J dropped 2 bases, with 11 bases sitting between them. The CDR3 sequence is CASTLTVNTGELFF. CDR3 in DNA: TGTGCCAGCACTCTGACAGTCAACACCGGGGAGCTGTTTTTT.

The chain carries TRBV2 and TRBJ2-5; TRBD1 agrees at 9 bases. V shed 11 bases, J shed 2 bases, and the junction held 6 bases outside the gene matches. CDR3 length: 13 amino acids. The germline V gene encodes CDR1 SNHLY and CDR2 FYNNEI. The chain's CDR3 is CACPDRGQETQYF. As DNA, the CDR3 is TGTGCCTGCCCGGACAGGGGACAAGAGACCCAGTACTTC.

The rearrangement joins TRBV7-9 to TRBJ1-6; TRBD1 might be the D (6 bases). Trimming left V 1 base short and J 9 bases short, with 10 bases between. Germline CDR1 reads SEHNR; CDR2 reads FQNEAQ (reference sequence). The CDR3 has 14 residues. CDR3 DNA: TGTGCCAGCAGCTTAGACAGGGATAGTTCACCCCTCCACTTT. It specifies CASSLDRDSSPLHF.

This chain connects TRBV6-2 or TRBV6-3 to TRBJ1-2; 10 bases fit TRBD1. The V gene end was trimmed by 5 bases and the J gene end by 5 bases; junction bases not matched to a gene: 8. This CDR3 has 15 residues. The germline V gene encodes CDR1 MNHEY and CDR2 SVGEGT. This CDR3 reads CASSPRDRGRYGYTF. The CDR3 bases are TGTGCCAGCAGTCCCCGGGACAGGGGTCGGTATGGCTACACCTTC.

The CDR3 here is CASSHPFHEQYF. DNA for the CDR3: TGTGCCAGCAGCCATCCTTTCCACGAGCAGTACTTC. This chain links TRBV16 with TRBJ2-7; D unclear. Germline CDR1 and CDR2: KGHSY and FQNENV. Trimming stripped 3 bases from V and 5 bases from J, with 8 bases between. The CDR3 has 12 residues.

The chain carries TRBV30 and TRBJ2-2; 7 bases agree with TRBD1. The junction had 17 bases not matched to a gene; V was cut back by 7 bases and J by 6 bases. The germline gives CDR1 GTSNPN, CDR2 SVGIG (reference sequence). The CDR3 sequence is 16 residues long. CDR3 DNA sequence: TGTGCCTACGGTGGGCGCACAGGGGAGAGGCCCGGGGAGCTGTTTTTT. Its translation is CAYGGRTGERPGELFF.

The V call is TRBV6-5, the J call TRBJ1-1; 7 positions match TRBD1. The CDR3 is 15 amino acids. The junction had 10 bases not matched to a gene; V was cut back by 6 bases and J by 3 bases. In germline, CDR1 is MNHEY, CDR2 SVGAGI. CDR3 nucleotide sequence: TGTGCCAGCAGATTGGACAGGCGGAGGGACACTGAAGCTTTCTTT. This sequence encodes CASRLDRRRDTEAFF.

This clone was detected only a few times. The chain's CDR3 is CATSTDPNQPQHF. The DNA of the CDR3 is TGTGCCACCTCTACAGACCCCAATCAGCCCCAGCATTTT. The chain uses TRBV6-4 and TRBJ1-5; D is unclear. The length of the CDR3 is 13 residues. Trimming removed 10 bases at V and 3 bases at J, with 13 bases between. In germline, CDR1 is MRHNA, CDR2 SNTAGT.

The V gene is TRBV2, the J gene TRBJ2-1; 8 bases match TRBD2. Germline CDR1 and CDR2: SNHLY and FYNNEI. V shed 4 bases and J 7 bases; nucleotides not matched to a gene: 6. The CDR3 is 14 amino acids. This CDR3 reads CASSGGTSVNEQFF. In DNA form, the CDR3 reads TGTGCCAGCAGTGGGGGGACTAGTGTGAATGAGCAGTTCTTC.

V gene TRBV4-1 combines with J gene TRBJ1-2, with a tentative D call TRBD1 (5 bases). Germline V gene data show CDR1 as MGHRA and CDR2 as YSYEKL. The V end was cut by 0 bases, the J end by 8 bases, with 13 bases between. The CDR3 covers 14 residues. CDR3 nucleotide sequence: TGCGCCAGCAGCCAAGACCTCGCAGGGAAAGGCTACACCTTC. It codes for CASSQDLAGKGYTF.

This sequence joins TRBV19 and TRBJ2-1; 13 nucleotides agree with TRBD2. Germline V lookup: CDR1 LNHDA, CDR2 SQIVND (reference sequence). The CDR3 is 17 amino acids. V was pared by 3 bases and J by 10 bases, with 12 bases of the junction left unmatched. CDR3 nucleotide sequence: TGTGCCAGTAGTATCCCTCTACTAGCGGGGGGGCGGGAGGAGCAGTTCTTC. This codes for CASSIPLLAGGREEQFF.

This clone was seen only a few times. The chain is built from TRBV10-3 and TRBJ2-3; D not certain. CDR3 size: 15 residues. CDR1 is ENHRY and CDR2 is SYGVKD in the germline V gene. With 0 bases removed from V and 4 bases from J, the gap between germline ends came to 11 bases. CDR3 residues: CAISESRASADTQYF. CDR3 DNA: TGTGCCATCAGTGAGTCTAGAGCTTCGGCAGATACGCAGTATTTT.

The chain joins TRBV24-1 to TRBJ2-7; 8 positions agree with TRBD2. CDR3 length equals 16 residues. Trimming took 5 bases from V and 2 from J; bases not matched to a gene: 10. CDR1 and CDR2 from the germline V gene are KGHDR and SFDVKD. The CDR3 protein is CATSATMRGDAYEQYF. The CDR3 DNA follows: TGTGCCACCAGTGCCACCATGCGGGGGGACGCCTACGAGCAGTACTTC.

The rearrangement links TRBV12-3 or TRBV12-4 to TRBJ2-7; D ambiguous. This CDR3 region has 12 residues. With 5 bases removed from V and 2 bases from J, the gap between germline ends came to 7 bases. CDR3 residues: CASSRIAYEQYF. The CDR3 nucleotides read TGTGCCAGCAGTCGTATTGCCTACGAGCAGTACTTC.